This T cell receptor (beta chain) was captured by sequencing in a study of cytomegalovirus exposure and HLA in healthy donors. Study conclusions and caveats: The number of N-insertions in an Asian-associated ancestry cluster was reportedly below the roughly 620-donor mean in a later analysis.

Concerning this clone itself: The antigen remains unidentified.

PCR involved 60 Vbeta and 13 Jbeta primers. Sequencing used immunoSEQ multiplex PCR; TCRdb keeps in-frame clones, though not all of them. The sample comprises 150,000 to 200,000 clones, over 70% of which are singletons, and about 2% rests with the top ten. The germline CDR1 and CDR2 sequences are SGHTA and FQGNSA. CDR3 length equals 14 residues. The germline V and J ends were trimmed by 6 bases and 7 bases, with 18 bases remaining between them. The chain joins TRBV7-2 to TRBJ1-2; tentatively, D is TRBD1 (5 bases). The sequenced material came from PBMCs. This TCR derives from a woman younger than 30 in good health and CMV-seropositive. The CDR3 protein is CASSLPATVAGYTF. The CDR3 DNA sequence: TGTGCCAGCAGTCTCCCGGCGACAGTCGCTGGCTACACCTTC.